These 10 T cell receptor beta chains share one sample of origin, sequenced in a study of shared clonotypes between healthy human individuals. Libraries were prepared by immunoSEQ multiplex PCR; TCRdb keeps only in-frame clonotypes and omits some of them. The data show over a million clones, more than 65% seen once. Specimen: memory CD4+ T cells sorted from blood. Subset described: CD45RA-negative fraction. The receptor source for this set is a man younger than 35 in good health.

The V and J genes are TRBV5-4 and TRBJ2-1; D may be TRBD1 (5 bases). The V and J ends lost 0 bases and 10 bases respectively, with 11 bases between them. The CDR3 contains 13 residues. Germline CDR1 reads SGHNT; CDR2 reads YYREEE (reference sequence). CDR3 sequence reads: CASSLDGASEQFF. The CDR3 DNA follows: TGTGCCAGCAGCTTGGATGGGGCTTCGGAGCAGTTCTTC.

The chain combines TRBV11-3 with TRBJ1-1; weak D call: TRBD1 (6 bases). The CDR3 consists of 16 residues. The V gene's germline CDR1 is SGHNT and CDR2 YENEEA. Trimming took 3 bases from V and 0 from J, leaving 14 bases between them. The CDR3 nucleotides are TGTGCCAGCAGCTTTGACAGGAAAGAAATGAACACTGAAGCTTTCTTT. Protein sequence: CASSFDRKEMNTEAFF.

The gene calls are TRBV30 and TRBJ1-6; D is unclear. The CDR3 consists of 14 residues. Between the trimmed V and J ends, which lost 4 bases and 7 bases, there was a span of 14 bases. Germline values: CDR1 GTSNPN, CDR2 SVGIG (reference sequence). Here the CDR3 reads CAWNKPTPNSPLHF. The CDR3 nucleotides are TGTGCCTGGAACAAACCCACACCCAATTCACCCCTCCACTTT.

The chain is built from TRBV5-6 and TRBJ2-7; the match to TRBD1 covers 7 bases. Germline assignment: CDR1 SGHDT and CDR2 YYEEEE. This CDR3 contains 16 residues. Trimming removed 0 bases from V and 3 bases from J; junction bases left unmatched: 9. CDR3 amino acids: CASSLAKQGFVYEQYF. CDR3 coding DNA: TGTGCCAGCAGCTTGGCCAAACAGGGGTTCGTCTACGAGCAGTACTTC.

CDR3 residues: CASTGGLNYNSPLHF. In nucleotides, the CDR3 is TGTGCCAGCACTGGGGGCCTGAACTATAATTCACCCCTCCACTTT. The chain couples TRBV2 to TRBJ1-6, with D possibly TRBD1 on 6 matching bases. CDR1 is SNHLY, CDR2 FYNNEI, per germline. The CDR3 length is 15 residues. V lost 7 bases to trimming and J lost 3 bases, with 13 bases between them. Based on the CDR3 plus reference TRBV2 and TRBJ1-6, the full variable domain is EPEVTQTPSHQVTQMGQEVILRCVPISNHLYFYWYRQILGQKVEFLVSFYNNEISEKSEIFDDQFSVERPDGSNFTLKIRSTKLEDSAMYFCASTGGLNYNSPLHFGNGTRLTVT.

Only a few counts were recorded for this clone. CDR3 amino acids: CASSLGGVSNQPQHF. CDR3 nucleotides: TGTGCCAGCAGCTTAGGAGGGGTCTCTAATCAGCCCCAGCATTTT. V is TRBV7-2 and J is TRBJ1-5; D perhaps matches TRBD1 (5 bases). The germline CDR1 and CDR2 sequences are SGHTA and FQGNSA. This CDR3 has 15 residues. Deletions cut 1 base from V and 4 bases from J, with 11 bases between.

V is TRBV6-5 and J is TRBJ2-7; D is possibly TRBD2 (6 bases). V shed 6 bases and J shed 2 bases, with 11 bases lying between them. Per germline, CDR1 MNHEY and CDR2 SVGAGI. This CDR3 contains 13 residues. CDR3 DNA sequence: TGTGCCAGCAGAATGACTAGTGCCTACGAGCAGTACTTC. Translation: CASRMTSAYEQYF.

A few counts support this clone. The chain carries TRBV6-1 and TRBJ2-7, with 8 nucleotides matching TRBD2. J was trimmed by 3 bases and V by 6 bases; bases with no gene match: 7. The CDR3 is 14 amino acids. Germline CDR1 reads MNHNS; CDR2 reads SASEGT. CDR3 nucleotides: TGTGCCAGCAGGGGCCAACTAGCGGTCTACGAGCAGTACTTC. Translated, it gives CASRGQLAVYEQYF.

The chain is built from TRBV7-3 and TRBJ2-5, with 9 nucleotides matching TRBD1. Trimming at V came to 6 bases and at J to 1 base, leaving 6 bases not matched to a gene. In germline, CDR1 is SGHTA, CDR2 FQGTGA. The CDR3 runs 15 residues. In DNA, the CDR3 is TGTGCCAGCAGTCGACAGGGGGATGCCCAAGAGACCCAGTACTTC. Amino acid sequence: CASSRQGDAQETQYF.

This clone occurred a few times. This may come from a read error, since a much larger clone is one base off. This chain uses TRBV25-1 with TRBJ1-1, with a possible D match to TRBD1 (5 bases). The CDR3 has 13 residues. V lost 2 bases to trimming and J lost 1 base, with 5 bases between them. Germline CDR1 MGHDK, CDR2 SYGVNS. This CDR3 is CASSEQGNTEAFF. In nucleotides, the CDR3 is TGTGCCAGCAGTGAACAGGGGAACACTGAAGCTTTCTTT.